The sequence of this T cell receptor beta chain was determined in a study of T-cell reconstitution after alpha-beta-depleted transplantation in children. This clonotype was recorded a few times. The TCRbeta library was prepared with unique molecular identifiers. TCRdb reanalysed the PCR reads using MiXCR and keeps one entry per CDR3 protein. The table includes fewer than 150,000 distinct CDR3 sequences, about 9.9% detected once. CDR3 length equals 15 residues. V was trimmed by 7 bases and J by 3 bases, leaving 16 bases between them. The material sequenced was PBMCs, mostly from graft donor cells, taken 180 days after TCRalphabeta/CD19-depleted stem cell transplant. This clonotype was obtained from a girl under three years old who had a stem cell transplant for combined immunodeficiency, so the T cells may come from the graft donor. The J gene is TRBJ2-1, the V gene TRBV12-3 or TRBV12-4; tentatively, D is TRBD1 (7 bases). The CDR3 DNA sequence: TGTGCCAGCACTGCCGGGGGACAGTTCTACAATGAGCAGTTCTTC. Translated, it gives CASTAGGQFYNEQFF.